This T cell receptor beta chain appears in the sequencing data of a study of T cell repertoires in cytomegalovirus infection. Study-level background: CMV epitopes in the study were HLA-C-restricted (recently identified) and HLA-B-restricted (well studied). Carrying CMV and the relevant HLA type showed in public TCR beta signatures. Overall study results and limits: Public TCR beta family frequency separated CMV-and-HLA carriers, including in an independent cohort. CMV-specific TCR beta clonotypes restricted by HLA-C were the ones dominating the ex vivo response.

A remark on this clonotype: Its antigen is not identified.

MiXCR, run by TCRdb on the reads, gives a single entry per CDR3 protein. Of 600,000 to 700,000 distinct CDR3 sequences in the sample, 33% were seen once. There are 15 residues in the CDR3. V was clipped by 5 bases and J by 8 bases; unmatched bases: 11. CDR1 and CDR2 from the germline V gene are SGHTA and FQGNSA. The V call is TRBV7-2, the J call TRBJ2-1, with 8 bases that match TRBD1. The receptor was isolated from a human donor in good health (CMV status not recorded). Some clones in this sample may be carry-over from other donors' samples. Source: cultured PBMCs, taken from culture after CMV antigen stimulation. The CDR3 nucleotides are TGTGCCAGCAGCGGAAGGCAGGGGGCCATGGATGAGCAGTTCTTC. Its protein product is CASSGRQGAMDEQFF.